These 15 T cell receptor beta chains were all obtained from the same sample, sequenced in a study of cytomegalovirus exposure and HLA in healthy donors. With 60 Vbeta and 13 Jbeta primers, the PCR was carried out. The data were produced by immunoSEQ multiplex PCR, yet TCRdb's version contains in-frame clones alone and is incomplete. The profile shows around 150,000 clones, around 68% of them singletons. Specimen: PBMCs. The receptors were sampled from a man aged 45-60 years in good health and CMV-seronegative.

The chain recombines TRBV5-1 with TRBJ2-2; TRBD2 is a possible D gene (5 bases). Trimming removed 0 bases at V and 7 bases at J, with 16 bases between. Germline lookup yields CDR1 SGHRS and CDR2 YFSETQ. CDR3 length: 16 residues. In DNA form, the CDR3 reads TGCGCCAGCAGCTTGGCCAGGATAAGCCGGGGCGGGGAGCTGTTTTTT. Protein sequence: CASSLARISRGGELFF.

The rearrangement links TRBV4-3 to TRBJ2-7, with 9 bases fitting TRBD1. This CDR3 is 16 amino acids long. In germline, CDR1 is LGHNA, CDR2 YSLEER. Trimming at V came to 3 bases and at J to 6 bases, leaving 12 bases not matched to a gene. CDR3 in DNA: TGCGCCAGCAGCCAGTCCGCCGGGACAGGGACATCCGAGCAGTACTTC. It specifies CASSQSAGTGTSEQYF.

This chain joins TRBV29-1 and TRBJ2-7, with a weak D call TRBD1 (5 bases). Trimming pared 6 bases from V and 0 bases from J, leaving 6 bases between. There are 11 residues in the CDR3. The germline CDR1 and CDR2 sequences are SQVTM and ANQGSEA. The CDR3 nucleotides read TGCAGCGTGACAGTCTCCTACGAGCAGTACTTC. Amino acids: CSVTVSYEQYF.

V and J are TRBV4-1 and TRBJ2-2; TRBD2 aligns across 8 bases. CDR3 length: 17 residues. Unmatched junction bases numbered 8, after V lost 1 base and J lost 4 bases. The germline V gene encodes CDR1 MGHRA and CDR2 YSYEKL. CDR3 sequence: CASSQASGGGGTGELFF. As DNA, the CDR3 is TGCGCCAGCAGCCAAGCCTCGGGGGGGGGCGGCACCGGGGAGCTGTTTTTT.

CDR3 amino acids: CASRATGFAEAFF. DNA of the CDR3: TGTGCCAGCAGGGCGACAGGGTTCGCTGAAGCTTTCTTT. This chain links TRBV6-5 with TRBJ1-1; 7 nucleotides line up with TRBD1. The CDR3 spans 13 residues. Germline V lookup: CDR1 MNHEY, CDR2 SVGAGI. The junction had 7 bases not matched to a gene; V was cut back by 6 bases and J by 6 bases.

The CDR3 spells CASSLARESGGYTF. CDR3 nucleotide sequence: TGTGCCAGCAGCTTGGCTCGGGAGTCTGGTGGCTACACCTTC. The chain uses TRBV5-6 and TRBJ1-2; D ambiguous. The CDR3 is 14 residues long. CDR1 is SGHDT, CDR2 YYEEEE, per germline. The V gene lost 0 bases and the J gene lost 7 bases, with 13 bases spanning the gap.

The V and J genes are TRBV19 and TRBJ1-1, with D possibly matching TRBD1 (6 bases). The length of the CDR3 is 14 residues. Germline loops: CDR1 LNHDA, CDR2 SQIVND (reference sequence). With 5 bases removed from V and 7 bases from J, the gap between germline ends came to 17 bases. The CDR3 is CASSALDRTYEAFF. Written as DNA, the CDR3 is TGTGCCAGTAGTGCCTTAGACAGGACATATGAAGCTTTCTTT.

The chain combines TRBV4-3 with TRBJ1-5; TRBD1 matches 8 bases. There are 18 residues in the CDR3. Germline assignment: CDR1 LGHNA and CDR2 YSLEER. Trimming cost V 1 base and J 0 bases; bases outside gene matches: 8. CDR3 DNA sequence: TGCGCCAGCAGCCAAGGAGGGACAGGATCTTATAGCAATCAGCCCCAGCATTTT. Encoded protein: CASSQGGTGSYSNQPQHF.

V and J are TRBV15 and TRBJ2-3; TRBD2 agrees at 11 bases. The length of the CDR3 is 17 residues. Germline CDR1 reads LNHNV; CDR2 reads YYDKDF (reference sequence). Trimming at V came to 3 bases and at J to 3 bases, leaving 8 bases not matched to a gene. This CDR3 reads CATSRGISGGVTDTQYF. DNA for the CDR3: TGTGCCACCAGCAGGGGCATTAGCGGGGGGGTGACAGATACGCAGTATTTT.

Remarks on this clone: The sample carries other DNA sequences with the same CDR3. The chain links TRBV6-5 to TRBJ1-6; D is ambiguous. V was trimmed by 0 bases and J by 5 bases, leaving 8 bases between them. The germline V gene encodes CDR1 MNHEY and CDR2 SVGAGI. This CDR3 comprises 15 residues. CDR3 sequence: CASSYSNRDNSPLHF. The CDR3 coding sequence is TGTGCCAGCAGTTACTCGAACAGAGATAATTCACCCCTCCACTTT.

This clone appeared once. J is TRBJ1-6 and V is TRBV27; 9 nucleotides agree with TRBD1. The V and J ends lost 5 bases and 14 bases, in that order; junction bases with no gene match: 13. This CDR3 has 15 amino acids. CDR1 MNHEY and CDR2 SMNVEV come from the germline V gene (reference sequence). In DNA form, the CDR3 reads TGTGCCAGCAGTAAAACCGGGACAGGGATTTCGGCCCTCCACTTT. This codes for CASSKTGTGISALHF.

The chain recombines TRBV7-2 with TRBJ2-2; D is uncertain. Germline lookup yields CDR1 SGHTA and CDR2 FQGNSA. CDR3 size: 14 residues. With 3 bases removed from V and 0 bases from J, the gap between germline ends came to 5 bases. This CDR3 is CASSFITNTGELFF. Written as DNA, the CDR3 is TGTGCCAGCAGCTTCATCACGAACACCGGGGAGCTGTTTTTT. Based on the CDR3 plus reference TRBV7-2 and TRBJ2-2, the full variable domain is GAGVSQSPSNKVTEKGKDVELRCDPISGHTALYWYRQSLGQGLEFLIYFQGNSAPDKSGLPSDRFSAERTGGSVSTLTIQRTQQEDSAVYLCASSFITNTGELFFGEGSRLTVL.

This clone is a singleton in its sample. This chain links TRBV5-6 with TRBJ1-1, with 11 bases fitting TRBD1. The germline V gene has CDR1 SGHDT and CDR2 YYEEEE. V trimming: 4 bases; J trimming: 3 bases; junction bases outside the gene matches: 8. The CDR3 runs 16 residues. For the CDR3, the DNA is TGTGCCAGCAGCCCTGGGACAGGGGGTCTCCACACTGAAGCTTTCTTT. Translated, it gives CASSPGTGGLHTEAFF.

The chain recombines TRBV5-1 with TRBJ2-7, with D hard to call. CDR1 is SGHRS, CDR2 YFSETQ, per germline. The CDR3 spans 14 residues. Trimming removed 3 bases at V and 7 bases at J, with 17 bases between. The CDR3 coding sequence is TGCGCCAGCAGCTGGCGGTCCCTCGCCGAGGAGCAGTACTTC. Protein product: CASSWRSLAEEQYF.

The chain couples TRBV5-1 to TRBJ2-5, with D tentatively TRBD1 (5 bases). Trimming stripped 0 bases from V and 4 bases from J, with 13 bases between. CDR3 length equals 15 residues. Germline CDR1 and CDR2: SGHRS and YFSETQ. The CDR3 DNA reads as TGCGCCAGCAGCTTGGTTCCAGGGATAGTAGAGACCCAGTACTTC. It specifies CASSLVPGIVETQYF.